This entry lists 17 T cell receptor beta chains sequenced from one sample in a study of blood T cell repertoires in COVID-19. Data came from immunoSEQ multiplex PCR; TCRdb stores just in-frame clones and leaves some out. The table has some 110,000 clones, about four fifths seen once. Specimen: peripheral blood. Receptors originate from a woman between 65 and 79 years old with acute or convalescent COVID-19.

In this sample, this clone turned up once. The rearrangement uses TRBV5-1 and TRBJ2-5; 10 bases line up with TRBD1. Trimming cost V 0 bases and J 0 bases; bases outside gene matches: 2. CDR3 size: 16 residues. CDR1 and CDR2 from the germline V gene are SGHRS and YFSETQ. CDR3 loop: CASSLGQGADQETQYF. CDR3 DNA sequence: TGCGCCAGCAGCTTGGGACAGGGGGCGGACCAAGAGACCCAGTACTTC.

For this clone: Relative to the germline gene, one junction end is altered; a read error may explain this. V is TRBV7-2 and J is TRBJ2-7; 9 nucleotides line up with TRBD2. The germline CDR1 and CDR2 sequences are SGHTA and FQGNSA. The CDR3 contains 14 residues. The CDR3 nucleotides read TGTGCCAGCAGCCTAGCGGGACTATCCTACGAGCAGTACTTC. Encoded protein: CASSLAGLSYEQYF.

This chain joins TRBV2 and TRBJ2-1, with D perhaps matching TRBD2 (5 bases). Germline lookup yields CDR1 SNHLY and CDR2 FYNNEI. V lost 6 bases and J 5 bases, leaving 14 bases between the germline ends. The CDR3 is 14 residues long. The DNA for the CDR3 is TGTGCCAGCAGGGAGGAGCGGAGAAACAATGAGCAGTTCTTC. Protein product: CASREERRNNEQFF.

V usage is TRBV5-6 and J usage is TRBJ1-6; no clear D gene. The V end lost 4 bases, the J end lost 4 bases, and 12 bases lay between the germline ends. Per the germline V gene, CDR1 is SGHDT and CDR2 is YYEEEE. The CDR3 is 15 amino acids. In DNA form, the CDR3 reads TGTGCCAGCAGCACCCGGGAGAGATATAATTCACCCCTCCACTTT. Protein sequence: CASSTRERYNSPLHF.

V and J are TRBV5-1 and TRBJ1-4, with TRBD1 matching over 7 bases. Germline CDR1 is SGHRS and CDR2 is YFSETQ. The CDR3 spans 15 residues. V gave up 0 bases and J gave up 5 bases; unmatched junction bases: 4. The CDR3 here is CASSLESRGNEKLFF. CDR3 DNA: TGCGCCAGCAGCTTGGAGAGCAGGGGGAATGAAAAACTGTTTTTT.

CDR3 DNA: TGTGCCAGCAGCTCGAGCGGGACAGGGGCTTCGCAGTACTTC. Protein product: CASSSSGTGASQYF. The genes are TRBV7-2 and TRBJ2-7; TRBD1 matches at 10 bases. Trimming cost V 4 bases and J 9 bases; bases outside gene matches: 9. Germline V lookup: CDR1 SGHTA, CDR2 FQGNSA. CDR3 length equals 14 residues. The full variable domain, its missing parts supplied by reference TRBV7-2 and TRBJ2-7, is GAGVSQSPSNKVTEKGKDVELRCDPISGHTALYWYRQSLGQGLEFLIYFQGNSAPDKSGLPSDRFSAERTGGSVSTLTIQRTQQEDSAVYLCASSSSGTGASQYFGPGTRLTVT.

This chain links TRBV29-1 with TRBJ2-2, with TRBD2 as a possible D gene (6 bases). V lost 5 bases and J lost 5, with 12 bases in between. The CDR3 totals 13 residues. Germline-derived CDR1 and CDR2 are SQVTM and ANQGSEA. Here the CDR3 DNA reads TGCAGCGTTTACCTAGCGCGGACCGGGGAGCTGTTTTTT. Translated, it gives CSVYLARTGELFF.

On this clone itself: The junction departs from germline at one end; a sequencing error may be responsible. This chain links TRBV24-1 with TRBJ1-4, with 7 bases that match TRBD1. The CDR3 covers 15 residues. The germline CDR1 and CDR2 sequences are KGHDR and SFDVKD. CDR3 protein: CATSVLTGHSEKLFF. CDR3 coding DNA: TGTGCCACCAGTGTTTTGACAGGGCATAGCGAAAAACTGTTTTTT.

This rearrangement joins TRBV9 to TRBJ2-1; 9 bases match TRBD2. This CDR3 contains 15 residues. Germline lookup yields CDR1 SGDLS and CDR2 YYNGEE. V shed 0 bases, J shed 7 bases, and the junction held 5 bases outside the gene matches. The CDR3 coding sequence is TGTGCCAGCAGCGTAGGGCGGGGGGGATTGAATGAGCAGTTCTTC. Translated, it gives CASSVGRGGLNEQFF.

The J gene is TRBJ2-1, the V gene TRBV5-1; TRBD1 matches 8 bases. Looked up from germline, CDR1 is SGHRS and CDR2 is YFSETQ. Germline trimming cut 0 bases from V and 4 bases from J; bases unmatched to any gene: 3. This CDR3 has 15 residues. The DNA for the CDR3 is TGCGCCAGCAGCTTGGCTCAGGGGGCTTACAATGAGCAGTTCTTC. Translation: CASSLAQGAYNEQFF.

CDR3 amino acids: CASSQDKKGFGGYTF. For the CDR3, the DNA is TGTGCCAGCAGCCAAGATAAGAAGGGGTTTGGAGGCTACACCTTC. The V and J genes are TRBV3-1 (or the pseudogene TRBV3-2) and TRBJ1-2; weak D call: TRBD1 (5 bases). Germline assignment: CDR1 LGHDT and CDR2 YNNKEL (reference sequence). The CDR3 consists of 15 residues. The V gene lost 0 bases and the J gene lost 8 bases, with 16 bases spanning the gap.

This clone came up once. V is TRBV28 and J is TRBJ1-1; no firm D call. Trimming took off 2 bases at V and 5 bases at J, with 12 bases between the two ends. CDR1 and CDR2 from the germline V gene are MDHEN and SYDVKM. The length of the CDR3 is 14 residues. The CDR3 is CASSLLGSGTEAFF. Here the CDR3 DNA reads TGTGCCAGCAGTTTACTGGGGTCGGGGACTGAAGCTTTCTTT.

The chain joins TRBV9 to TRBJ2-2; TRBD2 matches 11 bases. The length of the CDR3 is 16 residues. The V segment lost 2 bases and the J segment 5 bases; nucleotides outside the gene matches: 5. Germline assignment: CDR1 SGDLS and CDR2 YYNGEE. The chain's CDR3 is CASSVLAGGPTGELFF. As DNA, the CDR3 is TGTGCCAGCAGCGTGCTAGCGGGGGGACCAACCGGGGAGCTGTTTTTT.

The V call is TRBV30, the J call TRBJ1-2, with D possibly matching TRBD1 (6 bases). Trimming took off 0 bases at V and 8 bases at J, with 16 bases between the two ends. The length of the CDR3 is 14 residues. CDR1 is GTSNPN, CDR2 SVGIG, per germline (reference sequence). CDR3 nucleotide sequence: TGTGCCTGGAGTGTACAGGGCTTTTTGGGAGGCTACACCTTC. This codes for CAWSVQGFLGGYTF.

The rearrangement joins TRBV24-1 to TRBJ2-3, with 10 bases lining up with TRBD2. V lost 0 bases, J lost 5 bases, and 10 bases stayed unmatched. Germline CDR1 is KGHDR and CDR2 is SFDVKD. The CDR3 has 18 amino acids. The CDR3 here is CATSDLQASGSRLDTQYF. CDR3 nucleotide sequence: TGTGCCACCAGTGATTTGCAAGCTAGCGGGAGTCGGCTAGATACGCAGTATTTT.

The chain combines TRBV27 with TRBJ2-2; TRBD2 aligns across 11 bases. After removal of 5 bases from V and 6 bases from J, the junction contained 5 bases not matched to a gene. Germline assignment: CDR1 MNHEY and CDR2 SMNVEV (reference sequence). The CDR3 has 15 amino acids. The CDR3 loop reads CASSPLAGGAGELFF. In nucleotides, the CDR3 is TGTGCCAGCAGTCCGCTAGCGGGAGGTGCCGGGGAGCTGTTTTTT.

This clone was counted between two and nine times. The rearrangement joins TRBV28 to TRBJ2-1; the match to TRBD2 covers 11 bases. The CDR3 is 15 residues long. Unmatched junction bases numbered 2, after V lost 2 bases and J lost 5 bases. From germline, CDR1 is MDHEN and CDR2 SYDVKM. CDR3 DNA sequence: TGTGCCAGCAGTTTAACTAGCGGGAGCAACAATGAGCAGTTCTTC. Translating it yields CASSLTSGSNNEQFF.